These 8 T cell receptor beta chains came from one sample sequenced in a study of beta chain features in type 1 diabetes. The entirety of the isolated RNA underwent reverse transcription, so expressed TCRB transcripts were sequenced. Here immunoSEQ multiplex PCR was the method, and the copy in TCRdb shows in-frame clones only, minus some. The sample records around 290,000 clones, 8% being singletons. The sequenced sample consisted of central memory CD4+ T cells from blood. Receptors originate from a woman between 18 and 29 years old in good health.

CDR3 region: CASSATRPYGYTF. The CDR3 coding sequence is TGTGCCAGCAGCGCGACAAGGCCGTATGGCTACACCTTC. This chain uses TRBV6-1 with TRBJ1-2; D remains ambiguous. V lost 6 bases, J lost 5 bases, and 13 bases lay in between. The CDR3 spans 13 residues. In germline, CDR1 is MNHNS, CDR2 SASEGT.

This clone occurred a few times. The V call is TRBV2, the J call TRBJ2-3; D is perhaps TRBD1 (5 bases). V was trimmed by 7 bases and J by 1 base, leaving 21 bases between them. The germline V gene encodes CDR1 SNHLY and CDR2 FYNNEI. The CDR3 spans 17 residues. In DNA, the CDR3 is TGTGCCAGCACCCCTAGGGCTTGGACATCCGGCACAGATACGCAGTATTTT. Translation: CASTPRAWTSGTDTQYF.

This clone was detected a few times. The J gene is TRBJ2-4, the V gene TRBV7-9, with 7 bases aligning to TRBD1. CDR1 is SEHNR and CDR2 is FQNEAQ in the germline V gene (reference sequence). Trimming cost V 6 bases and J 8 bases; bases outside gene matches: 4. The CDR3 length is 12 residues. CDR3 nucleotide sequence: TGTGCCAGCAGGCCTACAGGGGACATTCAGTACTTC. Translation gives CASRPTGDIQYF.

Only a few counts were recorded for this clone. This sequence joins TRBV5-8 and TRBJ2-3; the D is unclear. The V end was cut by 4 bases, the J end by 2 bases, with 8 bases between. Germline loops: CDR1 SGHTS, CDR2 YDEGEE. The CDR3 covers 13 residues. The CDR3 reads CASSPLFTDTQYF. The CDR3 coding sequence is TGTGCCAGCAGCCCCCTATTCACAGATACGCAGTATTTT.

The chain recombines TRBV9 with TRBJ2-7, with D possibly matching TRBD1 (6 bases). Trimming shortened V by 4 bases and J by 5 bases, and 16 bases separated the two germline ends. Germline lookup yields CDR1 SGDLS and CDR2 YYNGEE. The CDR3 totals 14 residues. As DNA, the CDR3 is TGTGCCAGCAGCCCAACTTCCCGGGACAACGAGCAGTACTTC. Its translation: CASSPTSRDNEQYF.

This clone qualifies as medium-sized. The J gene is TRBJ2-2, the V gene TRBV2; 7 nucleotides line up with TRBD1. Per germline, CDR1 SNHLY and CDR2 FYNNEI. Trimming took 4 bases from V and 13 from J; bases not matched to a gene: 6. The CDR3 length is 12 residues. The DNA for the CDR3 is TGTGCCAGCAGTGGGACAGGCTCACGGCTGTTTTTT. Translated: CASSGTGSRLFF.

This clone occurred a few times. This sequence joins TRBV30 and TRBJ2-1; a weak D match, TRBD1 (6 bases). Germline assignment: CDR1 GTSNPN and CDR2 SVGIG (reference sequence). The V gene lost 6 bases and the J gene lost 4 bases, with 16 bases spanning the gap. The CDR3 runs to 14 residues. Written as DNA, the CDR3 is TGTGCCTGTCGCTATCGGACAGCTTACAATGAGCAGTTCTTC. Translating gives CACRYRTAYNEQFF. The full variable domain, its missing parts supplied by reference TRBV30 and TRBJ2-1, is SQTIHQWPATLVQPVGSPLSLECTVEGTSNPNLYWYRQAAGRGLQLLFYSVGIGQISSEVPQNLSASRPQDRQFILSSKKLLLSDSGFYLCACRYRTAYNEQFFGPGTRLTVL.

Only a few counts were recorded for this clone. The chain couples TRBV7-9 to TRBJ1-2, with D possibly TRBD1 on 6 matching bases. The CDR3 spans 14 residues. V lost 5 bases and J lost 2, with 12 bases in between. CDR1 and CDR2 (germline): SEHNR, FQNEAQ (reference sequence). The CDR3 DNA is TGTGCCAGCAGCCCGAACAGGGCCAACTATGGCTACACCTTC. Its translation is CASSPNRANYGYTF.